This entry lists 7 T cell receptor beta chains sequenced from one sample in a study of early T cells in non-severe SARS-CoV-2 infection. TCRdb analysed the 5' RACE reads with MiXCR anew, one entry per CDR3 protein. In the table there are approximately 81,000 distinct CDR3 sequences, around 5.6% of which are singletons. Sequencing used whole blood. These receptors were obtained from an adult who was a healthcare worker with PCR-confirmed SARS-CoV-2 infection or an uninfected control (not recorded which).

The genes are TRBV6-2 or TRBV6-3 and TRBJ2-7; perhaps TRBD1 as D (6 bases). The germline V gene encodes CDR1 MNHEY and CDR2 SVGEGT. V was trimmed by 6 bases and J by 6 bases, leaving 15 bases between them. The CDR3 runs 13 residues. CDR3 nucleotide sequence: TGTGCCAGCAGGCAGGGGTTGGACCGCGAGCAGTACTTC. Amino acids: CASRQGLDREQYF.

This clonotype was observed many times. J is TRBJ1-1 and V is TRBV20-1; D gene uncertain. Germline V lookup: CDR1 DFQATT, CDR2 SNEGSKA (reference sequence). The CDR3 extends over 13 amino acids. V was cut by 0 bases and J by 0 bases, with 5 bases left in between. CDR3 loop: CSAREYVNTEAFF. CDR3 DNA: TGCAGTGCTAGAGAGTATGTGAACACTGAAGCTTTCTTT.

This clonotype was recorded many times. The chain is built from TRBV28 and TRBJ2-7; a possible D gene is TRBD1 (7 bases). Germline-derived CDR1 and CDR2 are MDHEN and SYDVKM. The CDR3 has 15 amino acids. V was cut by 4 bases and J by 2 bases, with 15 bases left in between. The CDR3 reads CASSSRGTATYEQYF. The CDR3 nucleotides are TGTGCCAGCAGTTCCCGCGGGACAGCCACCTACGAGCAGTACTTC.

This chain connects TRBV7-2 to TRBJ2-1; no reliable D call. V lost 3 bases and J lost 7, with 10 bases in between. The germline V gene has CDR1 SGHTA and CDR2 FQGNSA. This CDR3 region has 13 residues. The CDR3 nucleotides are TGTGCCAGCAGCTTGTCGGATTGGAATGAGCAGTTCTTC. Translated, it gives CASSLSDWNEQFF.

This chain's CDR3 is CSARDDRRGYEQYF. The DNA of the CDR3 is TGCAGTGCTAGAGATGACCGAAGAGGCTACGAGCAGTACTTC. The chain couples TRBV20-1 to TRBJ2-7; D is undetermined. Trimming removed 0 bases from V and 3 bases from J, with 12 bases in between. The CDR3 length is 14 residues. Germline values: CDR1 DFQATT, CDR2 SNEGSKA (reference sequence).

This clonotype was seen more than once but under ten times. The chain couples TRBV25-1 to TRBJ2-5; no clear D. This CDR3 comprises 11 residues. V gave up 6 bases and J gave up 3 bases, with 5 bases separating them. Germline-derived CDR1 and CDR2 are MGHDK and SYGVNS. CDR3 sequence: CASSQEETQYF. The CDR3, as DNA: TGTGCCAGCAGCCAAGAAGAGACCCAGTACTTC.

This clonotype was detected only a few times. The genes are TRBV7-8 and TRBJ1-1; D possibly corresponds to TRBD1 (5 bases). Deletions cut 2 bases from V and 7 bases from J, with 11 bases between. This CDR3 has 13 residues. Per the germline V gene, CDR1 is SGHVS and CDR2 is FQNEAQ. The chain's CDR3 is CASSLSGASEAFF. For the CDR3, the DNA is TGTGCCAGCAGCTTAAGTGGGGCCAGTGAAGCTTTCTTT.